What follows are 23 T cell receptor beta chains derived from one specimen sequenced in a study of blood T cell repertoires in COVID-19. Sequencing used immunoSEQ multiplex PCR; TCRdb keeps in-frame clones, though not all of them. The table shows about 50,000 clones, with about nine tenths occurring only once. The source material was peripheral blood. The source of these receptors is a man between 35 and 55 years old with acute or convalescent COVID-19.

This chain connects TRBV18 to TRBJ1-1, with a possible D match to TRBD1 (5 bases). With 3 bases removed from V and 11 bases from J, the gap between germline ends came to 19 bases. The CDR3 spans 14 residues. Germline V gene sequence: CDR1 KGHSH, CDR2 LQKENI. CDR3 bases: TGTGCCAGCTCACCCGCCTGGGGGGGGAGTGATGCTTTCTTT. Its protein is CASSPAWGGSDAFF.

J is TRBJ1-2 and V is TRBV7-9, with D tentatively TRBD1 (5 bases). Per the germline V gene, CDR1 is SEHNR and CDR2 is FQNEAQ (reference sequence). V lost 5 bases to trimming and J lost 3 bases, with 16 bases between them. This CDR3 contains 15 residues. The CDR3 reads CASSPPTVLYYGYTF. Here the CDR3 DNA reads TGTGCCAGCAGCCCACCGACAGTTCTCTACTATGGCTACACCTTC.

The chain carries TRBV5-1 and TRBJ1-1; D might be TRBD1 (5 bases). Trimming pared 0 bases from V and 1 base from J, leaving 10 bases between. The length of the CDR3 is 15 residues. Germline CDR1 is SGHRS and CDR2 is YFSETQ. The CDR3 loop is CASSLGGTANTEAFF. The CDR3 nucleotides read TGCGCCAGCAGCTTGGGCGGGACGGCGAACACTGAAGCTTTCTTT. Full variable domain (outside the CDR3, taken from reference TRBV5-1 and TRBJ1-1): KAGVTQTPRYLIKTRGQQVTLSCSPISGHRSVSWYQQTPGQGLQFLFEYFSETQRNKGNFPGRFSGRQFSNSRSEMNVSTLELGDSALYLCASSLGGTANTEAFFGQGTRLTVV.

The count of this clone is one. This rearrangement joins TRBV19 to TRBJ2-1, with 7 nucleotides matching TRBD2. The CDR3 totals 16 residues. The V gene end was trimmed by 5 bases and the J gene end by 0 bases; junction bases not matched to a gene: 7. CDR1 LNHDA and CDR2 SQIVND come from the germline V gene (reference sequence). The CDR3 reads CASSVRAGNSYNEQFF. The CDR3 DNA follows: TGTGCCAGTAGTGTCCGAGCGGGGAACTCCTACAATGAGCAGTTCTTC.

The gene calls are TRBV18 and TRBJ2-2; no reliable D call. CDR3 length equals 14 residues. Germline loops: CDR1 KGHSH, CDR2 LQKENI. V dropped 5 bases and J dropped 2 bases, with 9 bases sitting between them. CDR3 nucleotide sequence: TGTGCCAGCTCAGAACAGAGAAACACCGGGGAGCTGTTTTTT. This translates into CASSEQRNTGELFF.

This chain uses TRBV9 with TRBJ2-5; D remains ambiguous. Trimming shortened V by 0 bases and J by 4 bases, and 10 bases separated the two germline ends. From germline, CDR1 is SGDLS and CDR2 YYNGEE. This CDR3 comprises 14 residues. The CDR3 nucleotides read TGTGCCAGCAGCGTAGAGAACAGTCGAGAGACCCAGTACTTC. As protein: CASSVENSRETQYF.

V gene TRBV5-6 combines with J gene TRBJ2-7; no clear D. V lost 0 bases to trimming and J lost 1 base, with 5 bases between them. Germline-derived CDR1 and CDR2 are SGHDT and YYEEEE. CDR3 size: 13 residues. CDR3 sequence: CASSLGQSYEQYF. CDR3 nucleotide sequence: TGTGCCAGCAGCTTGGGGCAGTCCTACGAGCAGTACTTC.

The chain has TRBV28 and TRBJ2-1; 9 nucleotides match TRBD2. This CDR3 is built from 14 residues. From germline, CDR1 is MDHEN and CDR2 SYDVKM. With V trimmed by 5 bases and J by 12 bases, 11 bases remained unmatched. Here the CDR3 reads CASSGIAGALGQFF. In nucleotides, the CDR3 is TGTGCCAGCAGTGGAATAGCGGGAGCGTTAGGGCAGTTCTTC.

V usage is TRBV6-5 and J usage is TRBJ2-1; D unresolved. Trimming took 0 bases from V and 6 from J, leaving 9 bases between them. The length of the CDR3 is 14 residues. The germline gives CDR1 MNHEY, CDR2 SVGAGI. CDR3 amino acids: CASSYSIFSNEQFF. CDR3 nucleotides: TGTGCCAGCAGTTACTCGATATTTAGCAATGAGCAGTTCTTC.

V is TRBV5-5 and J is TRBJ2-7; D unclear. CDR1 and CDR2 (germline): SGHKS, YYEKEE (reference sequence). The germline V and J ends were trimmed by 0 bases and 6 bases, with 7 bases remaining between them. The CDR3 extends over 12 amino acids. DNA of the CDR3: TGTGCCAGCAGCTTGGGGAGTAGCGAGCAGTACTTC. Protein: CASSLGSSEQYF. The full variable domain, rest sourced from reference TRBV5-5 and TRBJ2-7, is DAGVTQSPTHLIKTRGQQVTLRCSPISGHKSVSWYQQVLGQGPQFIFQYYEKEERGRGNFPDRFSARQFPNYSSELNVNALLLGDSALYLCASSLGSSEQYFGPGTRLTVT.

The rearrangement joins TRBV29-1 to TRBJ1-1; no clear D gene. V was clipped by 3 bases and J by 0 bases, with 14 bases between them. The CDR3 extends over 15 amino acids. Germline V gene data show CDR1 as SQVTM and CDR2 as ANQGSEA. This CDR3 reads CSVDFGWAMNTEAFF. CDR3 coding DNA: TGCAGCGTTGATTTCGGTTGGGCGATGAACACTGAAGCTTTCTTT.

The gene calls are TRBV5-1 and TRBJ1-1; 8 bases map to TRBD1. With V trimmed by 4 bases and J by 4 bases, 9 bases remained unmatched. The CDR3 consists of 15 residues. Germline V gene data show CDR1 as SGHRS and CDR2 as YFSETQ. CDR3 DNA: TGCGCCAGCAGCGGCTGGACAGGGAGTGGCACTGAAGCTTTCTTT. This gives the protein CASSGWTGSGTEAFF.

The chain uses TRBV20-1 and TRBJ2-3; 7 bases fit TRBD2. The germline V gene has CDR1 DFQATT and CDR2 SNEGSKA (reference sequence). The J segment lost 2 bases and the V segment lost 4 bases, leaving 6 bases of the junction unmatched. The CDR3 has 14 residues. The CDR3 DNA follows: TGCAGTGCTATTGAGCGGGACCTCACAGATACGCAGTATTTT. Its protein is CSAIERDLTDTQYF.

This clone was found a few times. The genes are TRBV18 and TRBJ1-5; D is unclear. V lost 2 bases and J lost 7, with 12 bases in between. The CDR3 has 14 residues. Germline V CDR1 and CDR2: KGHSH, LQKENI. The CDR3 here is CASSPGDVGQPQHF. The CDR3 bases are TGTGCCAGCTCACCAGGTGACGTCGGGCAGCCCCAGCATTTT.

The V call is TRBV4-2, the J call TRBJ1-1, with D possibly matching TRBD1 (6 bases). Germline CDR1 is LGHNA and CDR2 is YNFKEQ. The CDR3 spans 14 residues. V lost 3 bases and J 2 bases, leaving 10 bases between the germline ends. The CDR3 is CASSQTGENTEAFF. CDR3 sequence (DNA): TGTGCCAGCAGCCAGACAGGTGAAAACACTGAAGCTTTCTTT.

The rearrangement uses TRBV25-1 and TRBJ2-5; 7 positions match TRBD2. This CDR3 spans 13 amino acids. The ends lost 8 bases at V and 5 bases at J; junction bases unmatched: 8. In germline, CDR1 is MGHDK, CDR2 SYGVNS. For the CDR3, the DNA is TGTGCCAGCGGGGGGGAGGCTTCGGAGACCCAGTACTTC. It specifies CASGGEASETQYF.

V and J are TRBV5-4 and TRBJ2-3; 10 nucleotides agree with TRBD2. Per germline, CDR1 SGHNT and CDR2 YYREEE (reference sequence). This CDR3 has 16 residues. With 4 bases clipped from V and 2 bases from J, the junction kept 7 bases outside the gene matches. CDR3 DNA sequence: TGTGCCAGCAGCCACCGACTAGCGGGCGACACAGATACGCAGTATTTT. It yields the protein CASSHRLAGDTDTQYF.

V is TRBV5-1 and J is TRBJ2-2, with D perhaps matching TRBD1 (6 bases). Germline V lookup: CDR1 SGHRS, CDR2 YFSETQ. The CDR3 covers 15 residues. V lost 4 bases and J lost 5, with 15 bases in between. The CDR3 coding sequence is TGCGCCAGCAGCCCGCTGACAGGAACGACCGGGGAGCTGTTTTTT. As protein: CASSPLTGTTGELFF.

The V gene is TRBV4-1, the J gene TRBJ2-1; 11 bases map to TRBD2. The V and J ends lost 6 bases and 5 bases, in that order; junction bases with no gene match: 3. The CDR3 sequence is 14 residues long. CDR1 and CDR2 (germline): MGHRA, YSYEKL. The CDR3 bases are TGCGCCAGCAGGCGACTAGCGGGACACAATGAGCAGTTCTTC. This codes for CASRRLAGHNEQFF.

This sequence joins TRBV29-1 and TRBJ2-5, with 14 bases that match TRBD2. Germline V gene data show CDR1 as SQVTM and CDR2 as ANQGSEA. Trimming took 6 bases from V and 5 from J; bases not matched to a gene: 5. The CDR3 totals 14 residues. CDR3 region: CSVGTSGRWETQYF. CDR3 sequence (DNA): TGCAGCGTGGGGACTAGCGGGAGATGGGAGACCCAGTACTTC.

J is TRBJ1-1 and V is TRBV18, with 11 positions matching TRBD1. Germline V gene lookup returns CDR1 KGHSH and CDR2 LQKENI. This CDR3 spans 18 amino acids. The J segment lost 4 bases and the V segment lost 3 bases, leaving 13 bases of the junction unmatched. CDR3 region: CASSPRPGQGERGTEAFF. In DNA form, the CDR3 reads TGTGCCAGCTCACCGAGACCGGGACAGGGGGAACGAGGCACTGAAGCTTTCTTT.

The chain recombines TRBV11-3 with TRBJ2-1; TRBD2 matches 7 bases. The germline CDR1 and CDR2 sequences are SGHNT and YENEEA. The CDR3 runs to 14 residues. After removal of 2 bases from V and 5 bases from J, the junction contained 3 bases not matched to a gene. In DNA, the CDR3 is TGTGCCAGCAGCTTACTAGCGGCCCACAATGAGCAGTTCTTC. Translation: CASSLLAAHNEQFF.

The rearrangement joins TRBV2 to TRBJ2-7; 7 nucleotides match TRBD2. J gave up 0 bases and V 8 bases, and 4 bases lay outside the gene matches. CDR1 and CDR2 from the germline V gene are SNHLY and FYNNEI. This CDR3 has 13 residues. Written as DNA, the CDR3 is TGTGCCAGCGGGCGGGAGACCTCCTACGAGCAGTACTTC. This sequence encodes CASGRETSYEQYF.